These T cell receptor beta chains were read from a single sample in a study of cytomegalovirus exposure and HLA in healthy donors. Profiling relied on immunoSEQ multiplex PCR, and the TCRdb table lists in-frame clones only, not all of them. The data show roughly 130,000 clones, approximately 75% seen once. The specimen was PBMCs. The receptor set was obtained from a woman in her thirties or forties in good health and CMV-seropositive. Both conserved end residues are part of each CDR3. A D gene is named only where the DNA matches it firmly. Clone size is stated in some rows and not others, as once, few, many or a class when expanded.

CDR3nt: TGTGCCAGTAACAACGGGTACGAGCAGTACTTC
CDR3aa: CASNNGYEQYF
v_gene: TRBV19
abundance: NA
j_gene: TRBJ2-7
d_gene: NA

CDR3nt: TGTGCCAGCAGTATCGTCTCAGGTGAGCAGTTCTTC
CDR3aa: CASSIVSGEQFF
v_gene: TRBV6-6
abundance: NA
j_gene: TRBJ2-1
d_gene: NA

CDR3nt: TGCGCCAGCAGCTCCGTCACTAGCGGGGGCACAGATACGCAGTATTTT
CDR3aa: CASSSVTSGGTDTQYF
v_gene: TRBV5-1
abundance: NA
j_gene: TRBJ2-3
d_gene: TRBD2

CDR3nt: TGTGCCAGCGGTGGGACTAGTGAGGAGACCCAGTACTTC
CDR3aa: CASGGTSEETQYF
v_gene: TRBV5-4
abundance: NA
j_gene: TRBJ2-5
d_gene: TRBD2

CDR3nt: TGTGCCAGCGGCACAGGGGTAGGGAGAGAGCAGTTCTTC
CDR3aa: CASGTGVGREQFF
v_gene: TRBV2
abundance: once
j_gene: TRBJ2-1
d_gene: TRBD1

CDR3nt: TGCGCCAGCAGCTTGGAGGGACAACGCAATCAGCCCCAGCATTTT
CDR3aa: CASSLEGQRNQPQHF
v_gene: TRBV5-1
abundance: NA
j_gene: TRBJ1-5
d_gene: NA

CDR3nt: TGCAGCGAAGGACAGGGTGGTGGCTACACCTTC
CDR3aa: CSEGQGGGYTF
v_gene: TRBV29-1
abundance: NA
j_gene: TRBJ1-2
d_gene: TRBD1

CDR3nt: TGTGCCAGCAGCTCACTCGTTAGCGGGGGGACCTACAATGAGCAGTTCTTC
CDR3aa: CASSSLVSGGTYNEQFF
v_gene: TRBV13
abundance: NA
j_gene: TRBJ2-1
d_gene: TRBD2

CDR3nt: TGTGCCAGCAGCTCACCCGGGACAGGGTGGACCGGGGAGCTGTTTTTT
CDR3aa: CASSSPGTGWTGELFF
v_gene: TRBV5-4
abundance: NA
j_gene: TRBJ2-2
d_gene: TRBD1

CDR3nt: TGCGCCAGCAGCTTTTCGCTATCGAACACCGGGGAGCTGTTTTTT
CDR3aa: CASSFSLSNTGELFF
v_gene: TRBV5-1
abundance: NA
j_gene: TRBJ2-2
d_gene: NA

CDR3nt: TGTGCCAGCTCTGACGGGACTAGCGGGGTGTACGAGCAGTACTTC
CDR3aa: CASSDGTSGVYEQYF
v_gene: TRBV18
abundance: NA
j_gene: TRBJ2-7
d_gene: TRBD2

CDR3nt: TGTGCCAGCAGTTTAGAACCGCGGAACACCGGGGAGCTGTTTTTT
CDR3aa: CASSLEPRNTGELFF
v_gene: TRBV27
abundance: NA
j_gene: TRBJ2-2
d_gene: NA

CDR3nt: TGTGCCAGTAGTTTGGCAGCGAGTCTTCTATCTTTTGGCTACACCTTC
CDR3aa: CASSLAASLLSFGYTF
v_gene: TRBV19
abundance: once
j_gene: TRBJ1-2
d_gene: NA